The entry below describes one TCR beta chain. The assay was immunoSEQ multiplex PCR, and TCRdb's table has in-frame clones only and misses some. The data contain approximately 180,000 clones, around 84% of them seen just once; the ten biggest clones take up 15%. The V end was cut by 1 base, the J end by 3 bases, with 12 bases between. The germline V gene has CDR1 SNHLY and CDR2 FYNNEI. This CDR3 spans 15 amino acids. The data were obtained in a study of blood T cell repertoires in COVID-19. About the research overall: PBMCs, B-cell-depleted T cells, or T cells were the source of the cDNA or gDNA that made up the material.

Resolution of symptoms, clearance, or two negative PCRs was present in recovered Cohort 3 donors. Sequenced material: PBMCs or T cells enriched from blood (not recorded which). The source of this sequence is a man over 45 who had recovered from COVID-19. The gene calls are TRBV2 and TRBJ1-1, with D perhaps TRBD1 (6 bases). CDR3 sequence reads: CASSEDLRGDTEAFF. The CDR3 DNA reads TGTGCCAGCAGTGAAGATCTCAGGGGCGACACTGAAGCTTTCTTT. Full variable domain (missing parts from reference TRBV2 and TRBJ1-1): EPEVTQTPSHQVTQMGQEVILRCVPISNHLYFYWYRQILGQKVEFLVSFYNNEISEKSEIFDDQFSVERPDGSNFTLKIRSTKLEDSAMYFCASSEDLRGDTEAFFGQGTRLTVV.